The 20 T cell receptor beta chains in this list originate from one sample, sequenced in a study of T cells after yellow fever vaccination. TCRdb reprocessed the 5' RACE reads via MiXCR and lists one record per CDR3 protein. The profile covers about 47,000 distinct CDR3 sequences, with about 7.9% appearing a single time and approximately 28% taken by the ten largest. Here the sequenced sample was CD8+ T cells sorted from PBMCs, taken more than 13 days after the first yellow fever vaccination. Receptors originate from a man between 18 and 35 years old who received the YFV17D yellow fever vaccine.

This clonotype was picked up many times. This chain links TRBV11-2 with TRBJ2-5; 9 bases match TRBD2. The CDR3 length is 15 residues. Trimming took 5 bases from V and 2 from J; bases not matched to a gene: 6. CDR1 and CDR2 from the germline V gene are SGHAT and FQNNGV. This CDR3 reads CASSRTSVIQETQYF. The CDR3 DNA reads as TGTGCCAGCAGCCGGACTAGCGTTATTCAAGAGACCCAGTACTTC. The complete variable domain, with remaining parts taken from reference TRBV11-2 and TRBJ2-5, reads EAGVAQSPRYKIIEKRQSVAFWCNPISGHATLYWYQQILGQGPKLLIQFQNNGVVDDSQLPKDRFSAERLKGVDSTLKIQPAKLEDSAVYLCASSRTSVIQETQYFGPGTRLLVL.

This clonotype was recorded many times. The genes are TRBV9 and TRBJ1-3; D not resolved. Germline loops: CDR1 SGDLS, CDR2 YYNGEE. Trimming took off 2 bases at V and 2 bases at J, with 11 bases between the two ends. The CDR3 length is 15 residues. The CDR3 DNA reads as TGTGCCAGCAGCGTCGAGGCTAAGCCTGGAAACACCATATATTTT. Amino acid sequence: CASSVEAKPGNTIYF.

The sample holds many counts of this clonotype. The CDR3 spells CASSVIQGREQYV. Written as DNA, the CDR3 is TGTGCCAGCAGTGTCATTCAGGGGCGCGAGCAGTACGTC. The chain couples TRBV6-1 to TRBJ2-7, with D perhaps TRBD1 (6 bases). The ends were cut back, 4 bases at V and 6 bases at J, with 13 bases in the middle. This CDR3 comprises 13 residues. Germline V CDR1 and CDR2: MNHNS, SASEGT.

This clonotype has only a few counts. The CDR3 loop reads CASSLLRGGNTGELFF. The CDR3 DNA reads as TGTGCCAGCAGTTTACTTCGGGGGGGGAACACCGGGGAGCTGTTTTTT. The rearrangement joins TRBV12-3 or TRBV12-4 to TRBJ2-2, with TRBD2 matching 8 bases. The CDR3 has 16 residues. The V segment lost 2 bases and the J segment 1 base; nucleotides outside the gene matches: 3.

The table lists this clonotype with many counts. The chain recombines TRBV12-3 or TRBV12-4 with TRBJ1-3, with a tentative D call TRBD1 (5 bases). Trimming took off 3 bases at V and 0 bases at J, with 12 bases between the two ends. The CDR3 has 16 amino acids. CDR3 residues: CASSFRPGASGNTIYF. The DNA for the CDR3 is TGTGCCAGCAGTTTCCGCCCCGGGGCCTCTGGAAACACCATATATTTT.

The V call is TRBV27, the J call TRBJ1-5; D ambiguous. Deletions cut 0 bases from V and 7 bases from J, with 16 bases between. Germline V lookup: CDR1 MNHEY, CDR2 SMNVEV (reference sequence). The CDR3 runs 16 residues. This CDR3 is CASSLSIPGPGQPQHF. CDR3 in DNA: TGTGCCAGCAGTTTATCGATCCCGGGCCCGGGGCAGCCCCAGCATTTT.

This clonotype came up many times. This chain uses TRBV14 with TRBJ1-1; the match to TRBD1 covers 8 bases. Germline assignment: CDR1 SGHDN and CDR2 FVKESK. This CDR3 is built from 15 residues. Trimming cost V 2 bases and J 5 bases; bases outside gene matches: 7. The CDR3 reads CASSQQGALGTEAFF. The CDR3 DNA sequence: TGTGCCAGCAGCCAACAGGGGGCATTGGGAACTGAAGCTTTCTTT.

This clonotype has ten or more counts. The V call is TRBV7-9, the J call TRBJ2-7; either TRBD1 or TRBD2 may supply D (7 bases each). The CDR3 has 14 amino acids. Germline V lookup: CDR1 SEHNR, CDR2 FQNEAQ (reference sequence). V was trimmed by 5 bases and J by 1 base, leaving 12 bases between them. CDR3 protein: CASSPGGGSYEQYV. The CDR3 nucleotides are TGTGCCAGCAGCCCAGGGGGAGGGTCCTACGAGCAGTACGTC.

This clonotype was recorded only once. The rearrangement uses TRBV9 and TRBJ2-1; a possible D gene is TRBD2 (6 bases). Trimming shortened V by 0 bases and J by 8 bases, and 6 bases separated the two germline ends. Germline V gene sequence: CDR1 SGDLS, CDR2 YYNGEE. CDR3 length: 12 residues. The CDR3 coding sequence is TGTGCCAGCAGCGTAGGGGGGGATGAGCAGTTCTTC. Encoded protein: CASSVGGDEQFF.

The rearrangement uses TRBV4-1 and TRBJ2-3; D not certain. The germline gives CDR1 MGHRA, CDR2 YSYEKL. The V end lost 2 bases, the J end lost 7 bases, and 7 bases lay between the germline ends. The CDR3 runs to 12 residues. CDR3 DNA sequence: TGCGCCAGCAGCCAACTGTTAAATACGCAGTATTTT. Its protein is CASSQLLNTQYF.

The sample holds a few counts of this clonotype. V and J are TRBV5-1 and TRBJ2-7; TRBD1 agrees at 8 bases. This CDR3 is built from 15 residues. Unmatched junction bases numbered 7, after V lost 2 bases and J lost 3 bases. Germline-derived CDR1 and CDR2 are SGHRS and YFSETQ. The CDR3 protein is CASSFSMDRVYEQYF. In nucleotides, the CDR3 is TGCGCCAGCAGCTTTTCCATGGACAGGGTCTACGAGCAGTACTTC.

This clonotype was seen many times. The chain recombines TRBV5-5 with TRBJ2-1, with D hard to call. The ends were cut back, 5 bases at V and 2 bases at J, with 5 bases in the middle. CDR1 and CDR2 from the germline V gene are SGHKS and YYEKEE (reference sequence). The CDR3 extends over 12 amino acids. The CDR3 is CASSTAYNEQFF. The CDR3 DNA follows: TGTGCCAGCAGTACCGCCTACAATGAGCAGTTCTTC.

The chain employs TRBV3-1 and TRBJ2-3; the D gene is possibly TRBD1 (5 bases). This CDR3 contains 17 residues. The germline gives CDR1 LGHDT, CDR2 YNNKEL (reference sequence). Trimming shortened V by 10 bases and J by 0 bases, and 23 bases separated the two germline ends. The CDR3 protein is CATTKQVAAQSTDTQYF. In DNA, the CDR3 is TGTGCCACCACCAAACAGGTCGCAGCTCAAAGCACAGATACGCAGTATTTT.

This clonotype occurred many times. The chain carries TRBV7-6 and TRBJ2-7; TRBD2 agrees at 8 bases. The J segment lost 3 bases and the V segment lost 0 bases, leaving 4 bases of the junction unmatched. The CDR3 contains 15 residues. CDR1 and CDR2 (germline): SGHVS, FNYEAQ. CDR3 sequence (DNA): TGTGCCAGCAGCTTAGCAAGCGGGGGTTTCTACGAGCAGTACTTC. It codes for CASSLASGGFYEQYF.

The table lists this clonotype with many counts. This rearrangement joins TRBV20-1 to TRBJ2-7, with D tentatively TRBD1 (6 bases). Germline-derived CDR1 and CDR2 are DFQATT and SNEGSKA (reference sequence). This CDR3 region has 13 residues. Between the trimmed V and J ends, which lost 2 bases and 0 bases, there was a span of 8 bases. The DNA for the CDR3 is TGCAGTGCTAGACCGGGACACTCCTACGAGCAGTACTTC. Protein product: CSARPGHSYEQYF.

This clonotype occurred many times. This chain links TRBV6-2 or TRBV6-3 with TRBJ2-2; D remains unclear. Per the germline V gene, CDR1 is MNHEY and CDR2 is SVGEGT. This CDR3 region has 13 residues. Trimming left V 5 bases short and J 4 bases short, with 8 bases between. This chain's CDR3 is CASSARPTGELFF. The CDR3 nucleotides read TGTGCCAGCAGTGCCCGCCCCACCGGGGAGCTGTTTTTT.

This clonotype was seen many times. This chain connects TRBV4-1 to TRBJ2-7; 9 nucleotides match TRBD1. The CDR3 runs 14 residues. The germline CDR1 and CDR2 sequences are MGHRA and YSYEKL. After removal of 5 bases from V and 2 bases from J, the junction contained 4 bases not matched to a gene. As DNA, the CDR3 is TGCGCCAGCAGCTCCCGGGACAGGGCCTACGAGCAGTACTTC. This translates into CASSSRDRAYEQYF.

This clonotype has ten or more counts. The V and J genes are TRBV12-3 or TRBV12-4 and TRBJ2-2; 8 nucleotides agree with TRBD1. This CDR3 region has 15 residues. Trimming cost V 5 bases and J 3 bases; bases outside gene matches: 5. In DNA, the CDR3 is TGTGCCAGCAGTCCATCAGGGGGCGACACCGGGGAGCTGTTTTTT. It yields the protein CASSPSGGDTGELFF.

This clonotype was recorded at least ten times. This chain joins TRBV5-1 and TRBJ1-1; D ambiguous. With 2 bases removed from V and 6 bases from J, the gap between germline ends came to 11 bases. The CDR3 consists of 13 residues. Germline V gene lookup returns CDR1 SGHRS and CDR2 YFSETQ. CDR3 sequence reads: CASSFYPGSEAFF. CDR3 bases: TGCGCCAGCAGCTTTTACCCAGGCTCTGAAGCTTTCTTT.

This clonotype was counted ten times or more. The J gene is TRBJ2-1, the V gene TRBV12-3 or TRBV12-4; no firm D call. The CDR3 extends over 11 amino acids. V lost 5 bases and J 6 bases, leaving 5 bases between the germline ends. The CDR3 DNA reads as TGTGCCAGCAGTCCGAGCAATGAGCAGTTCTTC. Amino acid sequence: CASSPSNEQFF.